This T cell receptor (beta chain) was sequenced in a study of blood T cells in healthy people across ages. For this clonotype: Its antigen remains unidentified. With a much larger clone just one base away, this may be a read error.

Whole-study results and caveats: TCR beta diversity correlated strongly with naive T cell percentage. Naive CD4+ cells and diversity were both higher in long-lived donors than in aged donors.

The authors ran a second PCR of 7 to 11 cycles using a sample-barcoded 5' primer and a J-beta primer mix. TCRdb called the 5' RACE reads again in MiXCR, with one record for every CDR3 protein. The sample yields over 500,000 distinct CDR3 sequences, about 50% seen once. Germline V gives CDR1 DFQATT, CDR2 SNEGSKA (reference sequence). The length of the CDR3 is 12 residues. Ranging in age from about 6 to 100, the donors were healthy Caucasian individuals from Russia. The TCR was taken from a woman over 75 in good health. The sequencing input was blood. The chain employs TRBV20-1 and TRBJ2-3; D may be TRBD1 or TRBD2 (5 bases each). DNA for the CDR3: TGCAGTGGTAGTGGGGGAGCAGATGCGCAGTATTTT. Translation: CSGSGGADAQYF.